The 22 T cell receptor beta chains below were found in one sample sequenced in a study of PD-1 blockade in classical Hodgkin lymphoma. As for time point: cycle 4 day 1 (C4D1), after around six weeks of nivolumab. All the patients suffered relapse after autologous stem cell transplantation, and brentuximab vedotin exposure differed. The assay was immunoSEQ multiplex PCR, and TCRdb's table has in-frame clones only and misses some. This table has tens of thousands of clones, 78% appearing once. Sample: peripheral blood mononuclear cells (PBMCs), taken before the fourth cycle of nivolumab. These receptors all come from a human donor with classical Hodgkin lymphoma.

This clone is a singleton in its sample. The chain employs TRBV4-3 and TRBJ2-1; 11 bases line up with TRBD2. Germline V CDR1 and CDR2: LGHNA, YSLEER. The CDR3 covers 18 residues. J gave up 3 bases and V 0 bases, and 7 bases lay outside the gene matches. The CDR3 nucleotides are TGCGCCAGCAGCCAAGATAGGGCGGGACTAGCGGTCTACAATGAGCAGTTCTTC. Encoded protein: CASSQDRAGLAVYNEQFF.

This clone was detected only a few times. This chain connects TRBV14 to TRBJ2-1; 10 bases are a match to TRBD1. CDR3 length: 15 residues. CDR1 is SGHDN, CDR2 FVKESK, per germline. Losses at the gene ends were 4 bases for V and 2 bases for J; bases not matched to a gene: 2. The chain's CDR3 is CASSRQGATYNEQFF. CDR3 DNA sequence: TGTGCCAGCAGCCGACAGGGGGCTACCTACAATGAGCAGTTCTTC.

The chain joins TRBV4-1 to TRBJ1-5; no firm D call. The CDR3 has 14 residues. V gave up 1 base and J gave up 5 bases, with 9 bases separating them. Per germline, CDR1 MGHRA and CDR2 YSYEKL. The CDR3 region is CASSQVGGYQPQHF. In DNA, the CDR3 is TGCGCCAGCAGCCAAGTCGGCGGGTATCAGCCCCAGCATTTT.

The chain has TRBV5-1 and TRBJ1-4; D not resolved. The CDR3 covers 14 residues. Trimming took 2 bases from V and 8 from J, leaving 13 bases between them. The germline V gene encodes CDR1 SGHRS and CDR2 YFSETQ. The CDR3 region has the DNA TGCGCCAGCAGCTTTGCGAACAAGGCGGAAAAACTGTTTTTT. Translation gives CASSFANKAEKLFF.

The genes are TRBV6-6 and TRBJ2-7; D is uncertain. The CDR3 is 14 residues long. The germline gives CDR1 MNHNY, CDR2 SVGAGI (reference sequence). Trimming took 1 base from V and 0 from J, leaving 7 bases between them. The CDR3, as DNA: TGTGCCAGCAGTTACTTGGGTCCCTCCTACGAGCAGTACTTC. It specifies CASSYLGPSYEQYF.

The count of this clone is one. This chain uses TRBV19 with TRBJ2-1; D gene unclear. Per germline, CDR1 LNHDA and CDR2 SQIVND (reference sequence). V was trimmed by 6 bases and J by 7 bases, leaving 7 bases between them. The CDR3 runs 11 residues. The CDR3 reads CASRALNEQFF. CDR3 bases: TGTGCCAGTAGGGCGCTTAATGAGCAGTTCTTC. The whole variable domain, filled in from reference TRBV19 and TRBJ2-1, reads DGGITQSPKYLFRKEGQNVTLSCEQNLNHDAMYWYRQDPGQGLRLIYYSQIVNDFQKGDIAEGYSVSREKKESFPLTVTSAQKNPTAFYLCASRALNEQFFGPGTRLTVL.

This clone was seen a handful of times. The genes are TRBV7-9 and TRBJ2-1, with 7 nucleotides matching TRBD1. The CDR3 runs to 16 residues. Germline-derived CDR1 and CDR2 are SEHNR and FQNEAQ (reference sequence). Losses at the gene ends were 2 bases for V and 4 bases for J; bases not matched to a gene: 8. The CDR3 spells CASSLLTGTIYNEQFF. The DNA of the CDR3 is TGTGCCAGCAGCTTATTGACAGGGACAATTTACAATGAGCAGTTCTTC.

The chain employs TRBV7-9 and TRBJ2-5, with 7 bases fitting TRBD2. This CDR3 is built from 14 residues. Germline CDR1 SEHNR, CDR2 FQNEAQ (reference sequence). After removal of 2 bases from V and 5 bases from J, the junction contained 5 bases not matched to a gene. CDR3 protein: CASSLYIGRETQYF. CDR3 bases: TGTGCCAGCAGCTTATATATCGGGAGGGAGACCCAGTACTTC.

A single count supports this clone. This chain joins TRBV7-9 and TRBJ1-2; 7 bases align to TRBD1. Germline loops: CDR1 SEHNR, CDR2 FQNEAQ (reference sequence). This CDR3 spans 14 amino acids. V trimming: 5 bases; J trimming: 9 bases; junction bases outside the gene matches: 12. CDR3 loop: CASSLTGQGERYTF. The CDR3 coding sequence is TGTGCCAGCAGCCTGACAGGGCAAGGGGAGCGCTACACCTTC.

This chain connects TRBV9 to TRBJ1-2, with D tentatively TRBD1 (5 bases). Germline CDR1 and CDR2: SGDLS and YYNGEE. The CDR3 runs to 15 residues. The germline V and J ends were trimmed by 0 bases and 4 bases, with 13 bases remaining between them. This CDR3 reads CASSVEAAGVYGYTF. The CDR3 DNA follows: TGTGCCAGCAGCGTAGAGGCAGCGGGGGTCTATGGCTACACCTTC.

This clone was detected once. CDR3 amino acids: CASSQRPERGTEAFF. CDR3 sequence (DNA): TGCGCCAGCAGCCAACGACCGGAAAGAGGCACTGAAGCTTTCTTT. This rearrangement joins TRBV5-1 to TRBJ1-1; the D is unclear. Per the germline V gene, CDR1 is SGHRS and CDR2 is YFSETQ. This CDR3 contains 15 residues. Trimming removed 4 bases at V and 4 bases at J, with 17 bases between.

The rearrangement links TRBV11-3 to TRBJ2-7, with D possibly matching TRBD1 (6 bases). The V end was cut by 5 bases, the J end by 7 bases, with 15 bases between. Per germline, CDR1 SGHNT and CDR2 YENEEA. CDR3 size: 13 residues. The CDR3 loop reads CASSRTETGEQYF. Written as DNA, the CDR3 is TGTGCCAGCAGCCGGACAGAAACAGGGGAGCAGTACTTC.

The rearrangement uses TRBV7-2 and TRBJ2-1, with D maybe TRBD2 (6 bases). V lost 5 bases and J lost 3, with 14 bases in between. The germline V gene encodes CDR1 SGHTA and CDR2 FQGNSA. This CDR3 has 15 amino acids. The CDR3 loop reads CASSKISGDYNEQFF. In nucleotides, the CDR3 is TGTGCCAGCAGCAAAATTTCGGGGGACTACAATGAGCAGTTCTTC.

J is TRBJ1-3 and V is TRBV21-1. TRBV21-1 is a recognized pseudogene. This CDR3 region has 12 residues. CDR3 sequence: CARVTPGNTIYF. For the CDR3, the DNA is TGTGCCAGGGTGACCCCTGGAAACACCATATATTTT.

This rearrangement joins TRBV18 to TRBJ1-4; D unresolved. V was trimmed by 4 bases and J by 5 bases, leaving 14 bases between them. Germline V gene data show CDR1 as KGHSH and CDR2 as LQKENI. The CDR3 consists of 15 residues. CDR3 amino acids: CASSLNLPENEKLFF. The CDR3 DNA reads TGTGCCAGCTCACTGAACCTACCTGAAAATGAAAAACTGTTTTTT.

The gene calls are TRBV18 and TRBJ1-4; D unresolved. The CDR3 covers 14 residues. V lost 4 bases to trimming and J lost 7 bases, with 13 bases between them. Germline CDR1 reads KGHSH; CDR2 reads LQKENI. The CDR3 protein is CASSQPGWGEKLFF. The CDR3 region has the DNA TGTGCCAGCTCACAACCGGGATGGGGTGAAAAACTGTTTTTT.

The CDR3: CASSLAGHRATNEKLFF. For the CDR3, the DNA is TGTGCCAGCAGCTTAGCGGGGCATAGGGCAACTAATGAAAAACTGTTTTTT. The chain combines TRBV7-8 with TRBJ1-4; tentative D call: TRBD1 (5 bases). V was pared by 0 bases and J by 0 bases, with 11 bases between. The CDR3 totals 17 residues. Germline CDR1 and CDR2: SGHVS and FQNEAQ. Complete variable domain (other parts from reference TRBV7-8 and TRBJ1-4): GAGVSQSPRYKVAKRGQDVALRCDPISGHVSLFWYQQALGQGPEFLTYFQNEAQLDKSGLPSDRFFAERPEGSVSTLKIQRTQQEDSAVYLCASSLAGHRATNEKLFFGSGTQLSVL.

This chain joins TRBV2 and TRBJ2-5, with D uncertain. Trimming removed 9 bases from V and 5 bases from J, with 10 bases in between. The CDR3 contains 11 residues. Germline loops: CDR1 SNHLY, CDR2 FYNNEI. This CDR3 reads CASREVETQYF. The CDR3 bases are TGTGCCAGTCGAGAAGTGGAGACCCAGTACTTC.

The V and J genes are TRBV10-3 and TRBJ2-5, with a possible D match to TRBD1 (6 bases). In germline, CDR1 is ENHRY, CDR2 SYGVKD. The V end was cut by 5 bases, the J end by 5 bases, with 18 bases between. This CDR3 region has 15 residues. CDR3 residues: CAISKQGERGETQYF. The DNA for the CDR3 is TGTGCCATCAGTAAGCAGGGCGAAAGGGGGGAGACCCAGTACTTC.

The rearrangement uses TRBV7-2 and TRBJ2-3, with unresolved D. Per the germline V gene, CDR1 is SGHTA and CDR2 is FQGNSA. The CDR3 length is 14 residues. Between the trimmed V and J ends, which lost 5 bases and 3 bases, there was a span of 12 bases. Written as DNA, the CDR3 is TGTGCCAGCAGCCCCCGACATCAAACAGATACGCAGTATTTT. Translated, it gives CASSPRHQTDTQYF.

V gene TRBV28 combines with J gene TRBJ2-3, with 8 bases that match TRBD2. Germline V gene data show CDR1 as MDHEN and CDR2 as SYDVKM. Unmatched junction bases numbered 10, after V lost 5 bases and J lost 0 bases. The CDR3 sequence is 17 residues long. CDR3 nucleotide sequence: TGTGCCAGCAGTCGCCGCTTTAGCGGGACTAGCACAGATACGCAGTATTTT. Its protein product is CASSRRFSGTSTDTQYF.

The V call is TRBV4-2, the J call TRBJ1-5, with TRBD1 matching over 9 bases. Trimming at V came to 1 base and at J to 5 bases, leaving 6 bases not matched to a gene. Germline loops: CDR1 LGHNA, CDR2 YNFKEQ. This CDR3 is 16 amino acids long. The CDR3 DNA sequence: TGTGCCAGCAGCCAAGTAATGGGACAGGGACATCAGCCCCAGCATTTT. Protein product: CASSQVMGQGHQPQHF.